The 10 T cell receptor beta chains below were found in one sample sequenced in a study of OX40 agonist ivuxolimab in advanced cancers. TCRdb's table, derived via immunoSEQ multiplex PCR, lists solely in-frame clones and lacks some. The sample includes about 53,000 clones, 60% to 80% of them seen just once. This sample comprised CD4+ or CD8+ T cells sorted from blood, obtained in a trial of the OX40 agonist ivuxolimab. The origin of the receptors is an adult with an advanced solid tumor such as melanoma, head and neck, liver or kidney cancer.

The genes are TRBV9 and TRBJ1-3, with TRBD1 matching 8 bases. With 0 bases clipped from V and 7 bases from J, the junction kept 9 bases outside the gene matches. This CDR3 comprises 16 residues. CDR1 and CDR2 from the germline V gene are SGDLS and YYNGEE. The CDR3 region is CASSVGPGQGLNTIYF. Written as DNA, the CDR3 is TGTGCCAGCAGCGTAGGCCCCGGACAGGGACTCAACACCATATATTTT.

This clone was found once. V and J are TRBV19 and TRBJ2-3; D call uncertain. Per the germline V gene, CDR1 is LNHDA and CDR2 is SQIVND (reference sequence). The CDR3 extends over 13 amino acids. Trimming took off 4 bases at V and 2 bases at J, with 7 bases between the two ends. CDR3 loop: CASSRQYTDTQYF. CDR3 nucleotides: TGTGCCAGTAGTAGGCAGTACACAGATACGCAGTATTTT.

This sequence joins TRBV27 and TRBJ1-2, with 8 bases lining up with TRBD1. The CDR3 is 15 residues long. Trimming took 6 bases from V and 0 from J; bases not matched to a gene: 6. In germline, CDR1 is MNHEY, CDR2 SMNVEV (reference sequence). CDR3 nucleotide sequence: TGTGCCAGCAGGCCAGGACAGGGAGCTAACTATGGCTACACCTTC. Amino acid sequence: CASRPGQGANYGYTF.

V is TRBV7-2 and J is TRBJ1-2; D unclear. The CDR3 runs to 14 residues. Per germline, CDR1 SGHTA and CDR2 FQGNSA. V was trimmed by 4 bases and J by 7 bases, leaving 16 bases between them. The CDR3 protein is CASSSPPGPLGYTF. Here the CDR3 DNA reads TGTGCCAGCAGCTCCCCACCTGGACCCCTTGGCTACACCTTC.

CDR3 nucleotide sequence: TGTGCCAGCAGTGAATTACGGGGGCCGCGCTACACCTTC. Translation: CASSELRGPRYTF. The chain links TRBV6-1 to TRBJ1-2; maybe TRBD1 (6 bases). Trimming pared 2 bases from V and 9 bases from J, leaving 13 bases between. Germline V gives CDR1 MNHNS, CDR2 SASEGT. The CDR3 totals 13 residues.

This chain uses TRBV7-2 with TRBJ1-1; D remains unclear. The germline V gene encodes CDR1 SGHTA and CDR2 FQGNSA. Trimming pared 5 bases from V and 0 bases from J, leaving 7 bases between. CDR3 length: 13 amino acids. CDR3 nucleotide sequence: TGTGCCAGCAGCCTACAGCTGAACACTGAAGCTTTCTTT. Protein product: CASSLQLNTEAFF.

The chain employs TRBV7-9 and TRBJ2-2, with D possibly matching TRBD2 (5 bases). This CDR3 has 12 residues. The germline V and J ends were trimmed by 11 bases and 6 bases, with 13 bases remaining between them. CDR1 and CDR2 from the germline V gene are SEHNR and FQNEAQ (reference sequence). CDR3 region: CAAQRVAGELFF. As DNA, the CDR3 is TGTGCCGCCCAGAGGGTAGCCGGGGAGCTGTTTTTT.

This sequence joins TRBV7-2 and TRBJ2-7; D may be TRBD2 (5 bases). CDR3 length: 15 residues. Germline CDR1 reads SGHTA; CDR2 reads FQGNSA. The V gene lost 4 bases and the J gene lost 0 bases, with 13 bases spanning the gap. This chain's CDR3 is CASSSPGMTSYEQYF. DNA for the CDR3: TGTGCCAGCAGCTCGCCCGGGATGACCTCCTACGAGCAGTACTTC.

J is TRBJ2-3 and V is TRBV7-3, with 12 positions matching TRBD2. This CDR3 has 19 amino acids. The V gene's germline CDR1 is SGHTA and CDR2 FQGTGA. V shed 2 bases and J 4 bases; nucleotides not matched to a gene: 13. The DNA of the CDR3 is TGTGCCAGCAGCTTAGGCAGGACTAGCGGGACCCCAGCCCCAGATACGCAGTATTTT. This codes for CASSLGRTSGTPAPDTQYF.

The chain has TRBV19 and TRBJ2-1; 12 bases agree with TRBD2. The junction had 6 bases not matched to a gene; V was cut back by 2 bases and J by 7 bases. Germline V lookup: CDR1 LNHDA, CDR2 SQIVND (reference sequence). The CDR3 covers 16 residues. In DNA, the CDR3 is TGTGCCAGTAGTATACCCCGACTAGCGGGAGTTAATGAGCAGTTCTTC. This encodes CASSIPRLAGVNEQFF.